The rows below give T cell receptor beta chains drawn from one sample of a study of blood T cell repertoires in COVID-19. The table came from immunoSEQ multiplex PCR; TCRdb's copy has only in-frame clones and leaves some out. The sample carries 250,000 or so clones, approximately 90% recorded once. The sample comprised peripheral blood. The origin of the receptors is a man younger than 45 with COVID-19, enrolled during active disease. The CDR3 runs from the conserved cysteine through the conserved F or W. The order of the fields is CDR3 length, clone size, D gene, J gene, V gene, CDR3 protein, CDR3 DNA. The D gene is left open where the match is weak. A clone size is listed for some rows: how often the clone was seen (once, few, many), or a class if it is expanded.

>17|few|TRBD1|TRBJ1-5|TRBV10-3
CAISEGNAAGGHQPQHF
TGTGCCATCAGTGAAGGAAATGCGGCAGGGGGACACCAGCCCCAGCATTTT
>15|few|-|TRBJ1-5|TRBV6-6
CASSTTGPLNQPQHF
TGTGCCAGCAGTACGACAGGTCCTCTCAATCAGCCCCAGCATTTT
>16|-|-|TRBJ2-6|TRBV19
CASKSSWASGANVLTF
TGTGCCAGTAAGTCGTCGTGGGCGTCTGGGGCCAACGTCCTGACTTTC
>14|-|TRBD1|TRBJ2-5|TRBV28
CASSVQGAPETQYF
TGTGCCAGCAGTGTTCAGGGGGCGCCGGAGACCCAGTACTTC
>16|-|-|TRBJ1-2|TRBV18
CASSPPPMGQNYGYTF
TGTGCCAGCTCACCACCTCCCATGGGACAAAACTATGGCTACACCTTC
>12|-|TRBD2|TRBJ2-1|TRBV12-3/TRBV12-4
CASSTQSGVTFF
TGTGCCAGCAGCACGCAGAGCGGGGTTACGTTCTTC
>15|-|-|TRBJ2-7|TRBV24-1
CATSNNRSSSYEQYF
TGTGCCACCAGTAACAACAGGTCTAGCTCCTACGAGCAGTACTTC
>12|-|-|TRBJ2-1|TRBV27
CASSSRGYEQFF
TGTGCCAGCAGCTCCAGGGGTTATGAGCAGTTCTTC
>15|-|TRBD2|TRBJ2-1|TRBV5-1
CASSLLTSGYNEQFF
TGCGCCAGCAGCTTGTTGACTAGCGGGTACAATGAGCAGTTCTTC
>15|-|TRBD1|TRBJ1-5|TRBV7-2
CASSSTGVSNQPQHF
TGTGCCAGCAGCTCAACAGGGGTTAGCAATCAGCCCCAGCATTTT
>13|-|-|TRBJ2-7|TRBV3-1/TRBV3-2
CASGMDSFYEQYF
TGTGCCAGCGGAATGGACAGCTTCTACGAGCAGTACTTC
>18|-|TRBD1|TRBJ1-1|TRBV2
CASSEMYPGTGVFTEAFF
TGTGCCAGCAGTGAAATGTATCCGGGGACAGGGGTGTTCACTGAAGCTTTCTTT
>16|-|TRBD1|TRBJ2-1|TRBV4-2
CASSRTGTGVYNEQFF
TGTGCCAGCAGCCGAACCGGGACAGGCGTCTACAATGAGCAGTTCTTC
>13|once|-|TRBJ1-1|TRBV12-5
CASGFARGTEAFF
TGTGCTAGTGGTTTCGCCAGGGGCACTGAAGCTTTCTTT
>15|-|-|TRBJ2-6|TRBV6-5
CASRSSGAGANVLTF
TGTGCCAGCAGATCATCAGGGGCTGGGGCCAACGTCCTGACTTTC
>11|-|-|TRBJ2-5|TRBV11-1
CASSSGETQYF
TGTGCCAGCAGCTCCGGGGAGACCCAGTACTTC
>17|few|-|TRBJ1-1|TRBV23-1
CASSQVHRNKGYTEAFF
TGCGCCAGCAGCCAAGTCCACAGAAACAAGGGGTACACTGAAGCTTTCTTT
>20|-|-|TRBJ1-5|TRBV12-2
CASRLGDRQGLRRIGQPQHF
TGTGCAAGTCGCTTAGGAGACAGACAGGGGCTTAGGAGGATAGGCCAGCCCCAGCATTTT
>11|-|-|TRBJ1-2|TRBV12-3/TRBV12-4
CATSLGRYYTF
TGTGCCACCAGTTTGGGCAGATACTACACCTTC
>13|-|TRBD1|TRBJ2-2|TRBV6-2/TRBV6-3
CASSHFNGQGLFF
TGTGCCAGCAGTCATTTCAATGGACAGGGCCTGTTTTTT
>13|few|-|TRBJ1-1|TRBV12-3/TRBV12-4
CASSLVRDTEAFF
TGTGCCAGCAGTTTAGTTCGGGACACTGAAGCTTTCTTT
>14|-|TRBD1|TRBJ1-1|TRBV6-2/TRBV6-3
CASSSQGAGTEAFF
TGTGCCAGCAGTTCACAGGGGGCAGGGACTGAAGCTTTCTTT
>12|-|TRBD2|TRBJ2-5|TRBV29-1
CSVTWTSGGGYF
TGCAGCGTGACATGGACTAGCGGGGGAGGGTACTTC
>17|-|TRBD1|TRBJ2-7|TRBV28
CASSFLSGGQGAREQYF
TGTGCCAGCAGTTTTCTGTCGGGAGGACAGGGGGCGAGGGAGCAGTACTTC
>13|few|-|TRBJ1-2|TRBV7-9
CASSPSAGSGYTF
TGTGCCAGCAGCCCGTCCGCGGGGTCCGGCTACACCTTC
>12|-|-|TRBJ1-5|TRBV28
CASSLGLPAQHF
TGTGCCAGCAGTTTAGGTCTACCGGCCCAGCATTTT
>17|-|-|TRBJ1-1|TRBV7-2
CASSLARSGLLNTEAFF
TGTGCCAGCAGCTTAGCGAGGTCAGGGTTGTTGAACACTGAAGCTTTCTTT
>15|-|TRBD2|TRBJ2-3|TRBV6-6
CASSIPGLGRDTQYF
TGTGCCAGCAGTATACCGGGACTAGGAAGAGATACGCAGTATTTT
>13|-|-|TRBJ1-2|TRBV11-1
CASSLSNRHGYTF
TGTGCCAGCAGCTTATCAAACAGGCATGGCTACACCTTC
>14|-|-|TRBJ2-7|TRBV4-2
CASSQDSASYKQYF
TGTGCCAGCAGCCAAGATTCGGCTAGTTATAAGCAGTACTTC
>16|-|TRBD1|TRBJ1-2|TRBV5-4
CASSWDRRSSNYGYTF
TGTGCCAGCAGCTGGGACAGACGATCCTCTAACTATGGCTACACCTTC
>14|-|-|TRBJ1-5|TRBV27
CASSFSRGNQPQHF
TGTGCCAGCAGTTTTTCCAGGGGCAATCAGCCCCAGCATTTT
>14|-|-|TRBJ1-1|TRBV27
CASSLLTGLTEAFF
TGTGCCAGCAGTCTATTGACAGGTTTGACTGAAGCTTTCTTT
>13|-|-|TRBJ2-7|TRBV10-3
CAIRRTGEYEQYF
TGTGCCATCCGCCGGACGGGGGAGTACGAGCAGTACTTC
>18|-|TRBD2|TRBJ2-5|TRBV4-2
CASSQEGLAGGPGETQYF
TGTGCCAGCAGCCAAGAGGGCCTAGCGGGAGGCCCGGGGGAGACCCAGTACTTC
>15|-|TRBD1|TRBJ1-6|TRBV6-5
CASSLTDRGRSPLHF
TGTGCCAGCAGTTTAACGGACAGGGGAAGGTCACCCCTCCACTTT
>12|-|-|TRBJ1-6|TRBV11-2
CASSSQVLPLHF
TGTGCCAGCAGCTCTCAGGTCCTACCCCTCCACTTT